The next 3 T cell receptor beta chains were all read from a single sample in a study of Tregs in tolerant kidney transplant recipients (dated by TCRdb to the late 2010s). The library was produced with the immunoSEQ multiplex PCR assay. The table comes from immuneACCESS by way of TCRdb, which keeps in-frame sequences with V and J called. Part of the clones is missing from these tables; in studies checked, under half for an unresolved V gene and the rest for unknown reasons. The sample table holds 75,000 to 80,000 clones, of which around 93% were seen once. The ten largest account for approximately 0.3% of the sample. The time point label corresponds to: blood sample drawn before combined kidney and bone marrow transplant. The sequences come from Tregs from blood, collected before the transplant. These receptors all stem from a human donor who received a combined kidney and bone marrow transplant.

This rearrangement joins TRBV7-9 to TRBJ2-5, with 8 bases that match TRBD1. Germline V gene sequence: CDR1 SEHNR, CDR2 FQNEAQ (reference sequence). The CDR3 extends over 15 amino acids. With 0 bases clipped from V and 5 bases from J, the junction kept 5 bases outside the gene matches. The CDR3 sequence is CASSLAAGGGETQYF. In nucleotides, the CDR3 is TGTGCCAGCAGCTTAGCGGCAGGGGGCGGGGAGACCCAGTACTTC.

The chain recombines TRBV6-6 with TRBJ1-5, with D tentatively TRBD1 (5 bases). V was shortened by 5 bases and J by 5 bases, with 16 bases between the two germline ends. The V gene's germline CDR1 is MNHNY and CDR2 SVGAGI (reference sequence). The CDR3 loop spans 15 amino acids. The CDR3 region has the DNA TGTGCCAGCAGTAAAGTGACAGAGGATGATCAGCCCCAGCATTTT. Protein product: CASSKVTEDDQPQHF.

The rearrangement joins TRBV7-2 to TRBJ2-3; the match to TRBD2 covers 13 bases. J gave up 2 bases and V 5 bases, and 4 bases lay outside the gene matches. Looked up from germline, CDR1 is SGHTA and CDR2 is FQGNSA. CDR3 length equals 16 residues. The CDR3 nucleotides read TGTGCCAGCAGCAGAGGACTAGCGGGAGACACAGATACGCAGTATTTT. It translates to CASSRGLAGDTDTQYF.